These T cell receptor beta chains were read from a single sample in a study of blood T cell repertoires in COVID-19. Libraries were prepared by immunoSEQ multiplex PCR; TCRdb keeps only in-frame clonotypes and omits some of them. The repertoire holds 200,000 to 300,000 clones, with 85% to 90% as singletons. What was sequenced was PBMCs or T cells enriched from blood (not recorded which). The receptor source for this set is a man aged 40-49 years who had recovered from COVID-19. Both conserved end residues are part of each CDR3. A D gene is named only where the DNA matches it firmly. Clone size appears in some rows only: once, few, many, or a class for an expanded clone.

cdr3_nt	cdr3_aa	d_call	v_call	j_call	clone_size
TGTGCCAGTAGTGTTTCAACTAGCGATGAGCAGTTCTTC	CASSVSTSDEQFF	TRBD2	TRBV19	TRBJ2-1	-
TGTGCCAGTAGTATAGAGGGACTAGCGGAGCATGAGCAGTTCTTC	CASSIEGLAEHEQFF	TRBD2	TRBV19	TRBJ2-1	-
TGTGCCAGCAGCTTAGCGAGCCTCGGTACCTACGAGCAGTACTTC	CASSLASLGTYEQYF	-	TRBV7-2	TRBJ2-7	-
TGTGCCAGCAGCTCCCCGCACAGGGTGGAGTCCGAAAAACTGTTTTTT	CASSSPHRVESEKLFF	-	TRBV6-2/TRBV6-3	TRBJ1-4	-
TGTGCCAGCAGTCCGCTCACAGGGACAACTAATGAAAAACTGTTTTTT	CASSPLTGTTNEKLFF	-	TRBV27	TRBJ1-4	-
TGTGCCAGCAGCTTAGGATTAAGGGGAGGAAGCACTGAAGCTTTCTTT	CASSLGLRGGSTEAFF	-	TRBV7-3	TRBJ1-1	-
TGCAGCGTTGAATTTCTTTCGACAGGCCTCTATGGCTACACCTTC	CSVEFLSTGLYGYTF	-	TRBV29-1	TRBJ1-2	-
TGTGCCAGCAGACGAGACAGGGGAAGTAACACCGGGGAGCTGTTTTTT	CASRRDRGSNTGELFF	TRBD1	TRBV7-6	TRBJ2-2	-
TGTGCCAGCAGTCCGACAGGGGGGACGGACGAGCAGTACTTC	CASSPTGGTDEQYF	TRBD1	TRBV2	TRBJ2-7	few
TGTGCCAGCAGCTTGGACCTGGGAGCATATAATTCACCCCTCCACTTT	CASSLDLGAYNSPLHF	-	TRBV5-6	TRBJ1-6	-
TGTGCCACCAGCAGAGATTTCGCGGGGAGGGGTCATCAGCCCCAGCATTTT	CATSRDFAGRGHQPQHF	-	TRBV15	TRBJ1-5	once
TGTGCCACCAGCAGAGCGGCGAGTGGGAGGAACACCGGGGAGCTGTTTTTT	CATSRAASGRNTGELFF	-	TRBV15	TRBJ2-2	-
TGTGCCAGCTCACGTATAGAGGGTGAAGCTTTCTTT	CASSRIEGEAFF	-	TRBV18	TRBJ1-1	-
TGTGCCAGCAGTTCAGACAGCAGGGGATGGGGCGGCTACACCTTC	CASSSDSRGWGGYTF	-	TRBV27	TRBJ1-2	-
TGTGCCAGCAGCCTCAAACTGGGGACAAGCACAGATACGCAGTATTTT	CASSLKLGTSTDTQYF	-	TRBV7-8	TRBJ2-3	few
TGTGCCAGCTTCAACAGGGGGCGAGACACTGAAGCTTTCTTT	CASFNRGRDTEAFF	TRBD1	TRBV19	TRBJ1-1	-
TGTGCCAGCATCCCCGAGGGCGGACCCTCCTACGAGCAGTACTTC	CASIPEGGPSYEQYF	-	TRBV7-9	TRBJ2-7	-
TGTGCCAGCATCAAAATAGCGGGAACGAACACCGGGGAGCTGTTTTTT	CASIKIAGTNTGELFF	TRBD2	TRBV28	TRBJ2-2	-
TGTGCCAGCACCCCCCGCGGGGACACCATATATTTT	CASTPRGDTIYF	-	TRBV7-9	TRBJ1-3	-
TGTGCTAGCGGGAGGTTAAGAGAGCAGTTCTTC	CASGRLREQFF	TRBD2	TRBV12-3/TRBV12-4	TRBJ2-1	-
TGTGCCAGCAGTGAAGAGGGGCGAAACACTGAAGCTTTCTTT	CASSEEGRNTEAFF	-	TRBV2	TRBJ1-1	-
TGTGCCAGCACCCAGACTAGCGGATACACAGATACGCAGTATTTT	CASTQTSGYTDTQYF	TRBD2	TRBV28	TRBJ2-3	-
TGCGCCAGCAGCCATAGGACAGGGACAACTAATGAAAAACTGTTTTTT	CASSHRTGTTNEKLFF	TRBD1	TRBV4-1	TRBJ1-4	-
TGTGCCAGCAGTGGCGGGACAGGCGACTCCTACGAGCAGTACTTC	CASSGGTGDSYEQYF	TRBD1	TRBV28	TRBJ2-7	-
TGTGCCAGCAGTTTTTACAGTAATTCACCCCTCCACTTT	CASSFYSNSPLHF	-	TRBV12-3/TRBV12-4	TRBJ1-6	few
TGCGCCAGCAGCCCGAGGGCTACTAGCTCCTACAATGAGCAGTTCTTC	CASSPRATSSYNEQFF	-	TRBV5-1	TRBJ2-1	-
TGTGCCAGCTCACCATTTACAGCGAACACTGAAGCTTTCTTT	CASSPFTANTEAFF	-	TRBV18	TRBJ1-1	-
TGTGCCAGTAGTATCCCAGGGGGCGCCGGATACGAGCAGTACTTC	CASSIPGGAGYEQYF	TRBD1	TRBV19	TRBJ2-7	few
TGTGCCAGCAGTTTGTTATCAGATGAAGCTTTCTTT	CASSLLSDEAFF	-	TRBV28	TRBJ1-1	-
TGTGCCAGCAGCGACTGGACAGGGACGGACCCTGGAAACACCATATATTTT	CASSDWTGTDPGNTIYF	TRBD1	TRBV9	TRBJ1-3	-
TGTGCCAGCAGCTTAGATAGAGGGGGACGGGAGACCCAGTACTTC	CASSLDRGGRETQYF	-	TRBV7-7	TRBJ2-5	-
TGTGCCAGTAGTATAGGCGGCCTAGCGGGGGACTCCTACGAGCAGTACTTC	CASSIGGLAGDSYEQYF	TRBD2	TRBV19	TRBJ2-7	-
TGTGCCACCCAGAGCGGGAGTTATGAGCAGTTCTTC	CATQSGSYEQFF	TRBD2	TRBV19	TRBJ2-1	-
TGTGCCAGCAGTAACCGGGACTCGAGAGGTGATGAGCAGTTCTTC	CASSNRDSRGDEQFF	-	TRBV6-6	TRBJ2-1	-
TGCGCCAGCAGTGCCTCAGGTGGGGGGTCGGTTACGACACCCCTCCACTTT	CASSASGGGSVTTPLHF	-	TRBV10-2	TRBJ1-6	-